The 18 T cell receptor beta chains in this list originate from one sample, sequenced in a study of control samples from healthy donors and cancer patients. Clones were read by immunoSEQ multiplex PCR, and TCRdb kept only the in-frame ones, dropping some. The table shows approximately 230,000 clones, with roughly 80% occurring only once. Sample: PBMCs. Receptor source: a woman aged 60 to 75 with lung cancer.

In nucleotides, the CDR3 is TGTGCCAGCGGCCGGACAGGGTCGTTCCAGTACTTC. It translates to CASGRTGSFQYF. V and J are TRBV5-6 and TRBJ2-7; TRBD1 matches 8 bases. After removal of 7 bases from V and 10 bases from J, the junction contained 10 bases not matched to a gene. Germline values: CDR1 SGHDT, CDR2 YYEEEE. There are 12 residues in the CDR3.

This chain uses TRBV5-1 with TRBJ1-5, with D hard to call. The CDR3 runs to 15 residues. With 4 bases removed from V and 2 bases from J, the gap between germline ends came to 13 bases. CDR1 is SGHRS and CDR2 is YFSETQ in the germline V gene. The CDR3 DNA follows: TGCGCCAGCAGCCCGGGGAGCGAGGGCAATCAGCCCCAGCATTTT. It translates to CASSPGSEGNQPQHF. The whole variable domain, remainder taken from reference TRBV5-1 and TRBJ1-5, is KAGVTQTPRYLIKTRGQQVTLSCSPISGHRSVSWYQQTPGQGLQFLFEYFSETQRNKGNFPGRFSGRQFSNSRSEMNVSTLELGDSALYLCASSPGSEGNQPQHFGDGTRLSIL.

The CDR3 region is CASSPRTGINQPQHF. The CDR3 region has the DNA TGTGCCAGTAGTCCCCGGACAGGCATCAATCAGCCCCAGCATTTT. This rearrangement joins TRBV19 to TRBJ1-5, with TRBD1 matching 7 bases. With V trimmed by 5 bases and J by 3 bases, 7 bases remained unmatched. Germline assignment: CDR1 LNHDA and CDR2 SQIVND (reference sequence). CDR3 length equals 15 residues. Full variable domain (missing parts from reference TRBV19 and TRBJ1-5): DGGITQSPKYLFRKEGQNVTLSCEQNLNHDAMYWYRQDPGQGLRLIYYSQIVNDFQKGDIAEGYSVSREKKESFPLTVTSAQKNPTAFYLCASSPRTGINQPQHFGDGTRLSIL.

This clone was counted once. The chain links TRBV28 to TRBJ1-4, with a tentative D call TRBD1 (5 bases). This CDR3 contains 14 residues. The germline gives CDR1 MDHEN, CDR2 SYDVKM. Trimming took 5 bases from V and 7 from J, leaving 14 bases between them. The CDR3 sequence is CASSPWTLGEKLFF. For the CDR3, the DNA is TGTGCCAGCAGTCCTTGGACATTGGGTGAAAAACTGTTTTTT.

The chain uses TRBV5-6 and TRBJ2-1; tentatively, D is TRBD2 (6 bases). The CDR3 runs 15 residues. The V gene lost 1 base and the J gene lost 0 bases, with 8 bases spanning the gap. CDR1 and CDR2 (germline): SGHDT, YYEEEE. This CDR3 is CASSLFGGSYNEQFF. The CDR3 DNA is TGTGCCAGCAGCTTGTTCGGGGGCTCCTACAATGAGCAGTTCTTC.

V usage is TRBV11-3 and J usage is TRBJ2-1, with 16 bases identical to TRBD2. This CDR3 contains 15 residues. With 5 bases clipped from V and 12 bases from J, the junction kept 7 bases outside the gene matches. CDR1 SGHNT and CDR2 YENEEA come from the germline V gene. The CDR3 region is CASSTGTSGGEAQFF. As DNA, the CDR3 is TGTGCCAGCAGCACCGGGACTAGCGGGGGGGAAGCGCAGTTCTTC.

A note on this clone: Distinct nucleotide sequences in the sample also encode this CDR3. The chain has TRBV6-5 and TRBJ1-3; 7 bases are shared with TRBD1. The ends lost 2 bases at V and 1 base at J; junction bases unmatched: 5. In germline, CDR1 is MNHEY, CDR2 SVGAGI. The CDR3 covers 16 residues. CDR3 in amino acids: CASSYGVQGSGNTIYF. CDR3 DNA sequence: TGTGCCAGCAGTTACGGGGTACAGGGGTCTGGAAACACCATATATTTT.

This clone showed up just a few times. The J gene is TRBJ1-1, the V gene TRBV12-3 or TRBV12-4; 8 nucleotides line up with TRBD1. The J segment lost 8 bases and the V segment lost 6 bases, leaving 8 bases of the junction unmatched. The CDR3 has 13 amino acids. CDR3 DNA: TGTGCCAGCAGCTCGGGACAGGTGAACGAAGCTTTCTTT. It translates to CASSSGQVNEAFF.

CDR3 residues: CASSHGQDYEQYF. The CDR3 DNA reads TGCGCCAGCAGCCATGGACAGGACTACGAGCAGTACTTC. This chain connects TRBV5-1 to TRBJ2-7, with TRBD1 matching over 7 bases. Germline trimming cut 4 bases from V and 3 bases from J; bases unmatched to any gene: 4. The length of the CDR3 is 13 residues. Germline loops: CDR1 SGHRS, CDR2 YFSETQ.

The genes are TRBV6-5 and TRBJ2-7; the D is unclear. CDR3 length: 13 amino acids. Germline loops: CDR1 MNHEY, CDR2 SVGAGI. Trimming stripped 8 bases from V and 4 bases from J, with 15 bases between. The CDR3 sequence is CASGSTILYEQYF. Here the CDR3 DNA reads TGTGCCAGCGGCAGTACTATACTTTACGAGCAGTACTTC.

The chain recombines TRBV3-1 (or the pseudogene TRBV3-2) with TRBJ2-7, with D unclear. The germline V gene has CDR1 LGHDT and CDR2 YNNKEL (reference sequence). Trimming pared 1 base from V and 0 bases from J, leaving 10 bases between. The CDR3 totals 15 residues. CDR3 loop: CASSQVAESSYEQYF. In DNA, the CDR3 is TGTGCCAGCAGCCAAGTTGCGGAGAGCTCCTACGAGCAGTACTTC.

As to this clone: Additional DNA sequences in this sample encode the identical CDR3. V and J are TRBV9 and TRBJ2-2; the D gene is possibly TRBD1 (5 bases). This CDR3 spans 14 amino acids. V lost 1 base and J 3 bases, leaving 7 bases between the germline ends. Per the germline V gene, CDR1 is SGDLS and CDR2 is YYNGEE. CDR3 region: CASSVRGDTGELFF. The CDR3 DNA is TGTGCCAGCAGCGTAAGGGGTGACACCGGGGAGCTGTTTTTT. Full variable domain (remainder filled in from reference TRBV9 and TRBJ2-2): DSGVTQTPKHLITATGQRVTLRCSPRSGDLSVYWYQQSLDQGLQFLIQYYNGEERAKGNILERFSAQQFPDLHSELNLSSLELGDSALYFCASSVRGDTGELFFGEGSRLTVL.

The chain is built from TRBV5-4 and TRBJ2-1; TRBD2 matches at 7 bases. Losses at the gene ends were 4 bases for V and 3 bases for J; bases not matched to a gene: 7. Germline CDR1 reads SGHNT; CDR2 reads YYREEE (reference sequence). This CDR3 region has 15 residues. The CDR3 is CASSPDSGGYNEQFF. The CDR3, as DNA: TGTGCCAGCAGCCCGGACTCGGGGGGCTACAATGAGCAGTTCTTC.

The chain links TRBV12-3 or TRBV12-4 to TRBJ2-1; D might be TRBD2 (5 bases). V was trimmed by 7 bases and J by 2 bases, leaving 9 bases between them. This CDR3 has 13 residues. The CDR3 nucleotides are TGTGCCAGCAAGACCGGGGCCTACAATGAGCAGTTCTTC. This gives the protein CASKTGAYNEQFF.

This chain uses TRBV27 with TRBJ1-1; a possible D gene is TRBD1 (5 bases). V was cut by 6 bases and J by 2 bases, with 19 bases left in between. CDR3 length: 16 residues. In germline, CDR1 is MNHEY, CDR2 SMNVEV (reference sequence). CDR3 nucleotide sequence: TGTGCCAGCAGAACCGGGACCCAAGGCCCCAACACTGAAGCTTTCTTT. Its protein is CASRTGTQGPNTEAFF.

The V call is TRBV5-5, the J call TRBJ1-5; TRBD1 might be the D (6 bases). This CDR3 comprises 15 residues. Germline CDR1 reads SGHKS; CDR2 reads YYEKEE (reference sequence). Trimming cost V 4 bases and J 0 bases, with 11 bases left between them. The CDR3 DNA sequence: TGTGCCAGCAGCCCCCAGGACAGTAGCAATCAGCCCCAGCATTTT. Translating gives CASSPQDSSNQPQHF.

This clone has just one count. The chain couples TRBV6-1 to TRBJ2-1; TRBD2 matches 9 bases. The CDR3 loop spans 15 amino acids. Germline V gene lookup returns CDR1 MNHNS and CDR2 SASEGT. The V gene end was trimmed by 2 bases and the J gene end by 6 bases; junction bases not matched to a gene: 5. CDR3 residues: CASSEMGLALNEQFF. The CDR3 coding sequence is TGTGCCAGCAGTGAAATGGGACTAGCCCTCAATGAGCAGTTCTTC.

V gene TRBV18 combines with J gene TRBJ2-7, with D perhaps TRBD2 (6 bases). The germline gives CDR1 KGHSH, CDR2 LQKENI. V was shortened by 3 bases and J by 0 bases, with 9 bases between the two germline ends. This CDR3 is built from 14 residues. This chain's CDR3 is CASSPPAGSYEQYF. For the CDR3, the DNA is TGTGCCAGCTCACCGCCAGCGGGCTCCTACGAGCAGTACTTC.